Listed here is a single TCR beta chain. Its antigen is not identified. CDR3 length: 15 residues. V gave up 0 bases and J gave up 3 bases, with 12 bases separating them. Germline V lookup: CDR1 DFQATT, CDR2 SNEGSKA (reference sequence). A sample-barcoded 5' primer and a J-beta primer mix were used in a second PCR of roughly 6 to 11 cycles. With 12 random nucleotides, a template-switch adaptor tagged each individual cDNA molecule. One entry per CDR3 protein, called by TCRdb with MiXCR from the 5' RACE reads. The repertoire holds 2 million or so distinct CDR3 sequences, with roughly 50% as singletons. The data derive from a study of blood T cells in healthy people across ages. Points from the study as a whole: Getting older went along with TCR beta diversity per million T cells dropping roughly linearly. One million T cells yielded diversity estimates that were considered underestimates.

The sample taken for sequencing was blood. The chain couples TRBV20-1 to TRBJ1-5; D may be TRBD1 (6 bases). The clonotype originates from a middle-aged woman in good health. This chain's CDR3 is CSARDQGTLNQPQHF. In DNA form, the CDR3 reads TGCAGTGCTAGAGATCAGGGGACCCTCAATCAGCCCCAGCATTTT.